This T cell receptor beta chain was identified during a study of shared clonotypes between healthy human individuals (dated by TCRdb to 2020 to 2022). For context, the study as a whole: A few men and two women, aged 18 to 49 years, made up the cohort. Between about 0.94 and 8.9 billion PBMCs per donor were obtained by leukapheresis. Libraries were prepared and TCR repertoires were sequenced by different laboratories using diverse techniques, in order to increase sequencing depth and limit assay-specific biases. For each donor, CD4 naive and CD4 memory were each given three plates, CD8 naive was given two plates, and CD8 memory was given one plate. To estimate repertoire size and how much clonotypes are shared between individuals, the study performed deep sequencing of blood TCR repertoires from a few healthy adults.

The investigation overall reported the following: Sharing across a few donors was observed for about 5% of naive CD4, about 4% of naive CD8, around 2.5% of memory CD4, and roughly 0.4% of memory CD8 clonotypes. Because the study included a small number of donors, the genetic and exposure-history diversity represented was limited. Incomplete sequencing was indicated by rarefaction of sorted-subset datasets, despite the large sequencing depth. Naive subsets generally had larger estimated clonotype richness than memory subsets did. Pairwise subsampling led to the expectation that sequencing depth would affect the degree of clonotype sharing among donors. Higher generation probabilities were observed for clonotypes shared by all four sorted-subset donors than for non-shared clonotypes. Sampling was restricted to blood, and TCR repertoires in tissues likely differ from the TCR repertoires found in blood.

Concerning this clone: What this receptor recognizes is not known. The input lacks base qualities; no much larger clone sits a single base away.

Including cysteine and phenylalanine, the CDR3 has 16 amino acids. Of the read, only the CDR3 DNA is kept; its 48 bases are in frame from base 1. CDR1 and CDR2 are read off the germline V gene as KGHSH and LQKENI. V and J are truncated by 0 bases and 8 bases respectively, leaving an intervening sequence of 19 bases. The donors were healthy, HIV-negative adults who had no recently reported acute infections or vaccinations. Every donor was a Caucasian adult living in Nashville, Tennessee, USA. CD4+ T cells were enriched by magnetic negative selection, after which naive cells were positively selected on CD45RA and the negative fraction was taken as the memory subset. After blood collection by leukapheresis, PBMCs were isolated using Ficoll-Histopaque density gradient centrifugation and then cryopreserved in the vapor phase of liquid nitrogen. Analytical flow cytometry was used to check the purity and quantity of each magnetically sorted T cell population. Genomic DNA was isolated from each sorted fraction and quantified by UV absorbance on a Nanodrop 2000c.

Using the deep immunoSEQ assay, multiplex PCR amplified TCR CDR3 regions from genomic DNA. For each cell subset, the extracted genomic DNA was distributed evenly across all wells of several immunoSEQ 96-well plates, and each plate served as one replicate. Each replicate PCR for sorted subsets received around 200 ng genomic DNA, equal to about 29,000 T cell genomes. Purified libraries were measured with a Qubit 3.0 fluorometer, size-checked on a Bioanalyzer 2100, and measured again with the KAPA Library Quantification kit. Each immunoSEQ 96-well plate was sequenced on its own single-read 150-cycle Illumina NextSeq 550 flow cell. The authors processed their data as follows. Because the immunoSEQ output held only junctional sequences and lacked quality scores, the filtering could not match the filtering applied to full-length reads. Sequences were annotated with PyIR, a Python wrapper for IgBLAST v1.9, and V/J genes and CDR3 were assigned using IMGT germline references. Reads were filtered out if the reads had weak V/J assignments (E-value above 1e-6), no CDR3, stop codons, out-of-frame junctions, or ambiguous translated residues. V3J clonotypes were defined as sequences sharing an identical inferred V gene, J gene, and CDR3 amino acid sequence. To compute the percentage overlap between repertoires, the number of shared unique clonotypes was divided by the size of the smaller repertoire. RTK rarefaction, the Chao1 estimator, and Recon v2.1 estimates of unobserved clonotypes were used to assess repertoire richness. Generation probabilities for all TCRbeta clonotypes obtained by the gDNA method from several donors were computed using OLGA. TCRdb took this table from immuneACCESS and kept in-frame rearrangements with V and J called. Such tables lack part of the clones; where checked against another copy, unresolved V genes explain under half of the gap, and the rest is unexplained. Clone size and the V and J calls come from that table; the DNA yielded D and trimming. The sample has roughly 2 million clones on record, more than 90% of them singletons. Of the sample, roughly 0.13% is held by the ten largest clones.

Sequencing was performed on naive CD4+ T cells sorted from blood. The cell subset or site label here, explained by the study, means: CD45RA+ positively selected. This sequence originates from a man aged 18 to 29 in good health. The chain couples TRBV18 to TRBJ1-2; possibly the D gene is TRBD1, per 5 matching bases. In nucleotide form, the sequence is TGTGCCAGCTCACCACCGGGTGGCCAGGGCCTCCTGGGCTACACCTTC. Translation gives CASSPPGGQGLLGYTF. Beyond the CDR3, the reference TRBV18 and TRBJ1-2 genes provide the residues; the full variable domain reads: NAGVMQNPRHLVRRRGQEARLRCSPMKGHSHVYWYRQLPEEGLKFMVYLQKENIIDESGMPKERFSAEFPKEGPSILRIQQVVRGDSAAYFCASSPPGGQGLLGYTFGSGTRLTVV.